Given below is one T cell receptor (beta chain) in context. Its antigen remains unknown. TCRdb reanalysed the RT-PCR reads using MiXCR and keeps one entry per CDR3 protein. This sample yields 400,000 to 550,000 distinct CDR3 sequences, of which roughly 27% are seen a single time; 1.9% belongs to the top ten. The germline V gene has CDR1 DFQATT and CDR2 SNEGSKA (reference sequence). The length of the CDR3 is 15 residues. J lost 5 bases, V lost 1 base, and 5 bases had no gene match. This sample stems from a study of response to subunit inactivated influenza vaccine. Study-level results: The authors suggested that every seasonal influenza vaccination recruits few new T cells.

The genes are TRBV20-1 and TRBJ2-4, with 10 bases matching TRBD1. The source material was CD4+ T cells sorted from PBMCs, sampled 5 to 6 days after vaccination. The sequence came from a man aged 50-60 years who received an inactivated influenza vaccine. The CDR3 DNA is TGCAGTGCTAGAGGGGACAGGGGACGGGAAAACATTCAGTACTTC. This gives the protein CSARGDRGRENIQYF.